This T cell receptor (beta chain) was recovered during a study of long-term antiretroviral therapy in people with HIV. Findings and limits, study-wide: CDR3 lengths in HIV samples spanned a narrower range than controls. At every time point, clones expanded before ART dominated the repertoire. Documentation of ART adherence, viral resistance or therapy changes was absent.

Each donor had at least one pre-ART and at least two post-ART PBMC samples. This clone occurred a few times. Its antigen remains unknown. CDR3 length: 20 residues. V lost 0 bases and J lost 2, with 26 bases in between. The V gene's germline CDR1 is LGHNT and CDR2 FRNRAP. immunoSEQ v3.0 was run at survey level. TCRdb's copy holds only in-frame clones and misses some; the assay was immunoSEQ multiplex PCR. The table includes approximately 28,000 clones, roughly 87% detected once. The rearrangement joins TRBV12-5 to TRBJ2-7; D remains unclear. This TCR was sampled from a man aged 50-60 years with HIV. Sequencing used unsorted PBMCs, obtained 2 years after starting antiretroviral therapy. The CDR3 reads CASGLVFLQLGFGQAYEQYF. CDR3 nucleotide sequence: TGTGCTAGTGGTTTGGTATTTCTCCAATTGGGGTTCGGCCAGGCCTACGAGCAGTACTTC.